These 12 T cell receptor beta chains were sequenced from one sample in a study of cytomegalovirus exposure and HLA in healthy donors. PCR employed 60 Vbeta and 13 Jbeta primers. Generated by immunoSEQ multiplex PCR, the TCRdb table keeps only in-frame clones and is missing some. The sample yields around 150,000 clones, approximately 62% seen once. Sequencing was performed on PBMCs. These receptors all stem from a human donor in good health.

J is TRBJ2-1 and V is TRBV4-2; 9 nucleotides agree with TRBD2. The CDR3 is made up of 18 amino acids. The V segment lost 0 bases and the J segment 7 bases; nucleotides outside the gene matches: 13. Germline loops: CDR1 LGHNA, CDR2 YNFKEQ. The DNA of the CDR3 is TGTGCCAGCAGCCAAGAAACGGGCGGCGGGAGGGCCCAAAATGAGCAGTTCTTC. The encoded protein is CASSQETGGGRAQNEQFF.

This rearrangement joins TRBV18 to TRBJ2-3; no clear D gene. Germline CDR1 reads KGHSH; CDR2 reads LQKENI. CDR3 length: 15 residues. Trimming took 5 bases from V and 2 from J, leaving 14 bases between them. Here the CDR3 DNA reads TGTGCCAGCTCAGCCGAGACTCCTGACACAGATACGCAGTATTTT. This translates into CASSAETPDTDTQYF.

The rearrangement uses TRBV7-9 and TRBJ1-4, with a possible D match to TRBD1 (5 bases). Germline V gene data show CDR1 as SEHNR and CDR2 as FQNEAQ (reference sequence). V gave up 5 bases and J gave up 8 bases, with 15 bases separating them. There are 14 residues in the CDR3. The CDR3 loop reads CASSDGGVVEKLFF. In nucleotides, the CDR3 is TGTGCCAGCAGCGACGGGGGGGTGGTGGAAAAACTGTTTTTT. Complete variable domain (other parts from reference TRBV7-9 and TRBJ1-4): DTGVSQNPRHKITKRGQNVTFRCDPISEHNRLYWYRQTLGQGPEFLTYFQNEAQLEKSRLLSDRFSAERPKGSFSTLEIQRTEQGDSAMYLCASSDGGVVEKLFFGSGTQLSVL.

The J gene is TRBJ2-5, the V gene TRBV9; TRBD2 might be the D (5 bases). Germline CDR1 reads SGDLS; CDR2 reads YYNGEE. This CDR3 region has 12 residues. V gave up 0 bases and J gave up 5 bases, with 5 bases separating them. CDR3 residues: CASSVGGETQYF. CDR3 DNA: TGTGCCAGCAGCGTAGGAGGGGAGACCCAGTACTTC.

J is TRBJ1-2 and V is TRBV5-1; TRBD1 agrees at 7 bases. J was trimmed by 6 bases and V by 4 bases; bases with no gene match: 12. There are 15 residues in the CDR3. CDR1 SGHRS and CDR2 YFSETQ come from the germline V gene. The CDR3 region has the DNA TGCGCCAGCAGCCCCGCTAGAGGGGGCGCAGATGGCTACACCTTC. This codes for CASSPARGGADGYTF.

The chain has TRBV11-3 and TRBJ1-2; 9 bases agree with TRBD1. The V gene end was trimmed by 7 bases and the J gene end by 8 bases; junction bases not matched to a gene: 17. Germline V gives CDR1 SGHNT, CDR2 YENEEA. CDR3 length: 16 residues. CDR3 DNA: TGTGCCAGCACGAGGACAGGGGCACGCCTGCCGGGAGGCTACACCTTC. It translates to CASTRTGARLPGGYTF.

The chain joins TRBV19 to TRBJ1-1; D may be TRBD1 (6 bases). This CDR3 has 12 amino acids. The germline V gene has CDR1 LNHDA and CDR2 SQIVND (reference sequence). V lost 5 bases and J 10 bases, leaving 14 bases between the germline ends. CDR3 region: CASSPRGARAFF. CDR3 nucleotides: TGTGCCAGTAGTCCCCGGGGGGCTCGAGCTTTCTTT. The whole variable domain, filled in from reference TRBV19 and TRBJ1-1, reads DGGITQSPKYLFRKEGQNVTLSCEQNLNHDAMYWYRQDPGQGLRLIYYSQIVNDFQKGDIAEGYSVSREKKESFPLTVTSAQKNPTAFYLCASSPRGARAFFGQGTRLTVV.

The V and J genes are TRBV7-3 and TRBJ2-5; TRBD1 agrees at 7 bases. CDR1 and CDR2 from the germline V gene are SGHTA and FQGTGA. The V segment lost 2 bases and the J segment 5 bases; nucleotides outside the gene matches: 2. This CDR3 comprises 13 residues. CDR3 region: CASSLDREETQYF. The CDR3 nucleotides read TGTGCCAGCAGCTTAGACAGGGAGGAGACCCAGTACTTC.

A word on this clone: Other nucleotide sequences from this sample produce the same CDR3. The chain carries TRBV6-5 and TRBJ1-1; D remains ambiguous. This CDR3 is built from 11 residues. The V and J ends lost 5 bases and 4 bases respectively, with 5 bases between them. Germline loops: CDR1 MNHEY, CDR2 SVGAGI. CDR3 sequence (DNA): TGTGCCAGCAGTACGGGCACTGAAGCTTTCTTT. The encoded protein is CASSTGTEAFF.

This clone was counted only a few times. The chain links TRBV7-9 to TRBJ2-7, with TRBD2 matching 7 bases. The CDR3 spans 14 residues. The V gene's germline CDR1 is SEHNR and CDR2 FQNEAQ (reference sequence). With 3 bases clipped from V and 0 bases from J, the junction kept 2 bases outside the gene matches. CDR3 in amino acids: CASSFGGSSYEQYF. DNA of the CDR3: TGTGCCAGCAGCTTTGGCGGGAGCTCCTACGAGCAGTACTTC.

This clone showed up just a few times. This sequence joins TRBV5-1 and TRBJ2-5; D perhaps matches TRBD2 (5 bases). The CDR3 contains 14 residues. Germline values: CDR1 SGHRS, CDR2 YFSETQ. Trimming removed 6 bases from V and 4 bases from J, with 16 bases in between. The CDR3 loop is CASTQGSGRETQYF. The DNA for the CDR3 is TGCGCCAGCACCCAAGGGAGTGGACGAGAGACCCAGTACTTC.

The V call is TRBV19, the J call TRBJ2-7; D might be TRBD2 (6 bases). The length of the CDR3 is 13 residues. Between the trimmed V and J ends, which lost 3 bases and 2 bases, there was a span of 8 bases. Germline assignment: CDR1 LNHDA and CDR2 SQIVND (reference sequence). In DNA, the CDR3 is TGTGCCAGTAGTATGGGACTGGCCTACGAGCAGTACTTC. It specifies CASSMGLAYEQYF.